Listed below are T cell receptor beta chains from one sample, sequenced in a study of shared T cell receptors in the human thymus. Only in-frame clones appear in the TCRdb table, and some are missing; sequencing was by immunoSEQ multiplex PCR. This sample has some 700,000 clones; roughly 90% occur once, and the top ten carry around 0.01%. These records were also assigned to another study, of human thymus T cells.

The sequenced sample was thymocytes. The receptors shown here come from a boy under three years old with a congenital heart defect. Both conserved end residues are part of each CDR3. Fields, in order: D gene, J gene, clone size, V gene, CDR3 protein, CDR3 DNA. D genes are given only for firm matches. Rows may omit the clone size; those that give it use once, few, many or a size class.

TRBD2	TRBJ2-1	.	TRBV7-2	CASSLTSRAGGPQYNEQFF	TGTGCCAGCAGCTTAACTAGTCGGGCGGGAGGGCCTCAGTACAATGAGCAGTTCTTC
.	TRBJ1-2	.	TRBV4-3	CASSQEPGPNYGYTF	TGCGCCAGCAGCCAAGAACCAGGGCCTAACTATGGCTACACCTTC
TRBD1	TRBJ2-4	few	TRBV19	CASGTGDWGTKNIQYF	TGTGCCAGTGGGACAGGGGATTGGGGTACGAAAAACATTCAGTACTTC
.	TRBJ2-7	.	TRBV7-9	CASSLASDSTYEQYF	TGTGCCAGCAGCTTAGCGTCGGACTCCACCTACGAGCAGTACTTC
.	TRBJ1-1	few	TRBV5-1	CASQTGRGSTEAFF	TGCGCCAGCCAGACGGGGAGGGGTAGCACTGAAGCTTTCTTT
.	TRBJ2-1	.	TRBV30	CAWVRTINNEQFF	TGTGCCTGGGTCCGGACAATTAACAATGAGCAGTTCTTC
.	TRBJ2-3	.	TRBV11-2	CASSLTGFTDTQYF	TGTGCCAGCAGCCTAACAGGGTTCACAGATACGCAGTATTTT
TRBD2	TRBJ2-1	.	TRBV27	CASTRTSAHGEQFF	TGTGCCAGCACTCGGACTAGCGCGCATGGGGAGCAGTTCTTC
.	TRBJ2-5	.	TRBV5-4	CASSLVPGVEQTQYF	TGTGCCAGCAGCTTGGTTCCAGGGGTGGAGCAGACCCAGTACTTC
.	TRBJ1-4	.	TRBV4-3	CASSQDRRGGATNEKLFF	TGCGCCAGCAGCCAAGATCGGCGTGGCGGGGCAACTAATGAAAAACTGTTTTTT
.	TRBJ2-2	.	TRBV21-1	CASSKGGHGPGELFF	TGTGCCAGCAGCAAAGGCGGACATGGCCCCGGGGAGCTGTTTTTT
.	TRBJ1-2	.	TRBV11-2	CASSLVAGVNYGYTF	TGTGCCAGCAGCTTAGTAGCAGGGGTTAACTATGGCTACACCTTC
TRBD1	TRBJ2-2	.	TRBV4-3	CASSQDSAQGATGELFF	TGCGCCAGCAGCCAAGACAGTGCACAGGGGGCGACCGGGGAGCTGTTTTTT
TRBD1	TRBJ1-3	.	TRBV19	CASSVGRGQPLRRGGNTIYF	TGTGCCAGTAGTGTCGGAAGGGGACAGCCCCTCAGGAGAGGCGGAAACACCATATATTTT
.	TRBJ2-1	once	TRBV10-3	CAITEGQKNEQFF	TGTGCCATCACGGAGGGCCAGAAGAATGAGCAGTTCTTC
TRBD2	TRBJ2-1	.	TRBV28	CASSLEREEHNEQFF	TGTGCCAGCAGTTTAGAGCGGGAGGAACACAATGAGCAGTTCTTC
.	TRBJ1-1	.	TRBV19	CASGRENTEAFF	TGTGCCAGCGGGAGGGAGAACACTGAAGCTTTCTTT
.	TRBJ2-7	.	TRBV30	CAWSARFERYEQYF	TGTGCCTGGAGTGCCCGGTTCGAACGCTACGAGCAGTACTTC
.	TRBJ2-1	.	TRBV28	CASSLTRTLPIEQFF	TGTGCCAGCAGTTTAACCCGGACACTCCCGATCGAGCAGTTCTTC
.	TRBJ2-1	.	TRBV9	CASSVDDGSSYNEQFF	TGTGCCAGCAGCGTAGATGACGGGAGCTCCTACAATGAGCAGTTCTTC
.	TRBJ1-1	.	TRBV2	CASSDSQVRRGNTEAFF	TGTGCCAGCAGTGATTCCCAGGTCCGGCGGGGGAACACTGAAGCTTTCTTT
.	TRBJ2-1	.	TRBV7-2	CASTPGKGGKFF	TGTGCCAGCACCCCCGGGAAGGGGGGGAAGTTCTTC
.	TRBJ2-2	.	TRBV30	CAWSVEGGTPSTGELFF	TGTGCCTGGAGTGTTGAAGGCGGGACCCCTTCGACCGGGGAGCTGTTTTTT
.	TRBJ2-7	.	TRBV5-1	CASSTSGEQYF	TGCGCCAGCAGCACTAGTGGCGAGCAGTACTTC
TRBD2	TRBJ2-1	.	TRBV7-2	CASSRRDRTSGSDEQFF	TGTGCCAGCAGCCGGAGGGATCGGACTAGCGGGAGTGATGAGCAGTTCTTC
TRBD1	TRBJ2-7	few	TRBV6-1	CASLWDRDSEQYF	TGTGCCAGCCTGTGGGACAGGGACTCCGAGCAGTACTTC
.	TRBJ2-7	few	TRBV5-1	CASSFPNYEQYF	TGCGCCAGCAGCTTTCCCAACTACGAGCAGTACTTC
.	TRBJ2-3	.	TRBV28	CASSLRTQKADTQYF	TGTGCCAGCAGTTTAAGGACACAGAAGGCAGATACGCAGTATTTT
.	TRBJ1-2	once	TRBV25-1	CASSGLGRGAGYTF	TGTGCCAGCAGTGGGCTGGGGAGGGGCGCTGGCTACACCTTC
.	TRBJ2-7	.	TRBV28	CASSPRGEVHYEQYF	TGTGCCAGCAGCCCCAGGGGAGAAGTTCACTACGAGCAGTACTTC
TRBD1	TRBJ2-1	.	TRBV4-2	CASSLRQGARDEQFF	TGTGCCAGCAGCCTACGACAGGGGGCCCGGGATGAGCAGTTCTTC
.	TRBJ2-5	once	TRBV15	CATSRGRTEVQETQYF	TGTGCCACCAGCAGAGGTAGGACAGAGGTTCAAGAGACCCAGTACTTC
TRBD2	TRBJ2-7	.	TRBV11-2	CASSLDRPSGTHEQYF	TGTGCCAGCAGCTTAGATCGGCCTAGCGGGACTCACGAGCAGTACTTC
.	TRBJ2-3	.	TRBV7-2	CASSSRRDPTDTQYF	TGTGCCAGCAGCTCCCGGAGGGATCCCACAGATACGCAGTATTTT
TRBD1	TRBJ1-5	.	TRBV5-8	CASSDRDRKRMSQPQHF	TGTGCCAGCAGCGACCGGGACAGGAAAAGGATGAGTCAGCCCCAGCATTTT
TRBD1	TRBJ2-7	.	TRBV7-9	CASSLTGFYEQYF	TGTGCCAGCAGCTTGACAGGGTTCTACGAGCAGTACTTC
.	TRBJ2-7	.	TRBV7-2	CASSLARASRTYEQYF	TGTGCCAGCAGCTTAGCGCGGGCTAGCCGAACCTACGAGCAGTACTTC
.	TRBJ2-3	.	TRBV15	CATSRNLYLGQDTQYF	TGTGCCACCAGCAGAAATCTATACCTGGGGCAAGATACGCAGTATTTT
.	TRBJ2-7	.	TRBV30	CAWRDKGGGGVLSGLVGEQYF	TGTGCCTGGAGGGACAAGGGGGGGGGAGGAGTTCTCTCAGGGTTAGTCGGCGAGCAGTACTTC
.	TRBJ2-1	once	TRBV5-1	CATLEGNEQFF	TGCGCCACCCTAGAGGGAAATGAGCAGTTCTTC
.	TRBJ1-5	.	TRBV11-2	CASSLVGEGQPQHF	TGTGCCAGCAGCTTAGTAGGGGAAGGACAGCCCCAGCATTTT
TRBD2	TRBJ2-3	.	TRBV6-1	CASSPWTSGRDTQYF	TGTGCCAGTTCCCCTTGGACTAGCGGACGAGATACGCAGTATTTT
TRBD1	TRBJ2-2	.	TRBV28	CASSCPRTGVTGELFF	TGTGCCAGCAGTTGCCCCCGGACAGGTGTCACCGGGGAGCTGTTTTTT
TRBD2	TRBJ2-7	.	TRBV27	CASSPTGQLAGLFYEQYF	TGTGCCAGCAGCCCGACAGGGCAACTAGCGGGATTATTCTACGAGCAGTACTTC
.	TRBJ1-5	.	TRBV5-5	CASSLRLKDSNQPQHF	TGTGCCAGCAGCCTAAGACTGAAGGATAGCAATCAGCCCCAGCATTTT
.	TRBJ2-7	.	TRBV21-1	CASSQGGEQYF	TGTGCCAGCAGCCAGGGGGGCGAGCAGTACTTC
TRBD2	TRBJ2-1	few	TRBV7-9	CASSLAPSGILNEQFF	TGTGCCAGCAGCTTAGCACCTAGCGGGATTCTCAATGAGCAGTTCTTC
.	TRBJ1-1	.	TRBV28	CASSLSGGRNTEAFF	TGTGCCAGCAGCCTAAGCGGGGGTCGGAACACTGAAGCTTTCTTT
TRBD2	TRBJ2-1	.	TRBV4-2	CASSQERSGNYNEQFF	TGTGCCAGCAGCCAAGAACGAAGCGGGAACTACAATGAGCAGTTCTTC
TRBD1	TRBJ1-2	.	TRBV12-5	CASGPGQGELHGYTF	TGTGCTAGTGGTCCCGGACAGGGAGAGCTCCATGGCTACACCTTC
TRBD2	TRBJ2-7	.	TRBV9	CASSVERLAGEGEQYF	TGTGCCAGCAGCGTAGAACGACTAGCGGGAGAAGGCGAGCAGTACTTC